These T cell receptor beta chains were read from a single sample in a study of response to subunit inactivated influenza vaccine. TCRdb processed the RT-PCR reads anew with MiXCR; each CDR3 protein has one entry. Seen here are about 540,000 distinct CDR3 sequences, approximately 22% observed once, and the top ten hold 2.8%. This same sample was also part of a study on T cells expressing NK-cell markers.

The source material was CD4+ T cells sorted from PBMCs, sampled roughly 13 days after vaccination. The receptors come from a man in his fifties who received an inactivated influenza vaccine. The CDR3 runs from the conserved cysteine through the conserved F or W. A D gene is named only where the DNA matches it firmly. The size field is filled for only some rows; it gives once, few, many or a size class.

D gene	clone size	V gene	J gene	CDR3 DNA	CDR3 protein
TRBD1	few	TRBV10-3	TRBJ2-5	TGTGCCATCAGTGAGACCGGGACAGGGTACCAAGAGACCCAGTACTTC	CAISETGTGYQETQYF
-	-	TRBV28	TRBJ2-7	TGTGCCAGCAGGTCGGGACAACTCTACGAGCAGTACTTC	CASRSGQLYEQYF
TRBD1	-	TRBV5-4	TRBJ2-7	TGTGCCAGCAGCTCATCAGCATGGACAGGGGCCGAGCAGTACTTC	CASSSSAWTGAEQYF
-	-	TRBV28	TRBJ1-1	TGTGCCAGCAGTCGTTTCGGGGGGTCGGTACGAGCTTTCTTT	CASSRFGGSVRAFF
-	few	TRBV10-3	TRBJ2-7	TGTGCCATCAGTAGGTCCGCTCTTCAGTACTTC	CAISRSALQYF
TRBD1	few	TRBV6-1	TRBJ1-3	TGTGCCAGCAGAATCACTACAGGGGTTAACACCATATATTTT	CASRITTGVNTIYF
-	few	TRBV3-1	TRBJ2-5	TGTGCCAGCAGCCGACAACTGTACCAAGAGACCCAGTACTTC	CASSRQLYQETQYF
-	-	TRBV5-1	TRBJ1-1	TGCGCCAGCAGCTCGCCGACAGGCACTAGTACTGAAGCTTTCTTT	CASSSPTGTSTEAFF
-	few	TRBV7-2	TRBJ2-3	TGTGCCAGCAGCTTAGATCGACGGAGCACAGATACGCAGTATTTT	CASSLDRRSTDTQYF
-	few	TRBV20-1	TRBJ2-1	TGCAGTGCTAGAGGATTAGTCGGGAGTTTTTATAACAATGAGCAGTTCTTC	CSARGLVGSFYNNEQFF
-	-	TRBV20-1	TRBJ2-6	TGCAGTGCTACTAGAGGCTCTGGGGCCAACGTCCTGACTTTC	CSATRGSGANVLTF
-	few	TRBV30	TRBJ2-5	TGTGCCTCTTGGGGTCTAGCCGGAGAGACCCAGTACTTC	CASWGLAGETQYF
TRBD1	-	TRBV15	TRBJ1-2	TGTGCCACCAGCGAACAGGGGGATGGCTACACCTTC	CATSEQGDGYTF
-	few	TRBV7-2	TRBJ2-7	TGTGCCAGCACCCCCCAGGGGCTTGGGAGGGACTACGAGCAGTACTTC	CASTPQGLGRDYEQYF
TRBD1	few	TRBV20-1	TRBJ2-5	TGCAGTGCTAGGCCCCCCGGACAGGGGCGCCTAGAGACCCAGTACTTC	CSARPPGQGRLETQYF
TRBD1	-	TRBV19	TRBJ1-5	TGTGCCAGTAGCGCAGGGGGCGGCAATCAGCCCCAGCATTTT	CASSAGGGNQPQHF
-	-	TRBV9	TRBJ2-3	TGTGCCAGCAGCTTGGGAGGGGGGGCCACAGATACGCAGTATTTT	CASSLGGGATDTQYF